The entry below describes one T cell receptor (beta chain). Its specificity is not known. This CDR3 is 17 amino acids long. V was trimmed by 5 bases and J by 4 bases, leaving 21 bases between them. The V gene's germline CDR1 is LNHDA and CDR2 SQIVND (reference sequence). Here immunoSEQ multiplex PCR was the method, and the copy in TCRdb shows in-frame clones only, minus some. The sample has about 120,000 clones, around 87% seen once; the top ten hold over 6%. This record belongs to a study of cytomegalovirus exposure and HLA in healthy donors. Study-wide results and caveats: The majority of TCR sequences were rare, yet some public TCRs appeared in many donors. Three chains tied to CMV proved CMV antigen-specific in vitro. The classifier reportedly diagnosed cytomegalovirus status with high sensitivity and specificity. 150 or so TCR beta chains were listed as cytomegalovirus-associated.

This receptor was taken from a woman aged 18-35 years in good health and CMV-seropositive. Sequencing was performed on PBMCs. This chain uses TRBV19 with TRBJ1-5; D is possibly TRBD1 (6 bases). In DNA form, the CDR3 reads TGTGCCAGTAGTCGGACGGGGGGCGCCGTCGGAAATCAGCCCCAGCATTTT. Protein: CASSRTGGAVGNQPQHF.